The 14 T cell receptor beta chains listed next were all sequenced from one sample in a study of cytomegalovirus exposure and HLA in healthy donors (dated 2017 in TCRdb). The library relied on the immunoSEQ multiplex PCR assay. For the multiplex PCR, a mixture combining 60 forward primers for TCR Vbeta segments and 13 reverse primers for TCR Jbeta segments was used. TCRdb mirrors the immuneACCESS table, restricted to in-frame sequences. Some clones are absent from its copies; in checked studies, under half trace to an unresolved V gene, and the reason for the others is unknown. The sample table records roughly 140,000 clones; over 70% of these occur just once. The ten biggest clones cover approximately 2.8% of the sample. The sequenced sample was PBMCs. All receptors come from a male donor in good health and CMV-seronegative.

The CDR3 DNA sequence: TGCAGCGTTGCGTTGCGGGGGGTCTCCTACAATGAGCAGTTCTTC. Amino acid sequence: CSVALRGVSYNEQFF. The chain couples TRBV29-1 to TRBJ2-1; 8 nucleotides align to TRBD2. There are 15 residues in the CDR3. Per the germline V gene, CDR1 is SQVTM and CDR2 is ANQGSEA. V lost 4 bases and J lost 0; bases outside the gene matches: 5.

This chain connects TRBV4-1 to TRBJ2-1, with D unresolved. The germline V and J ends were trimmed by 0 bases and 7 bases, with 13 bases remaining between them. The CDR3 contains 15 residues. Per the germline V gene, CDR1 is MGHRA and CDR2 is YSYEKL. The CDR3 coding sequence is TGCGCCAGCAGCCAAGAAGTCGGCAGGCCTAATGAGCAGTTCTTC. Encoded protein: CASSQEVGRPNEQFF.

The chain carries TRBV7-8 and TRBJ2-5; weak D call: TRBD2 (6 bases). Germline values: CDR1 SGHVS, CDR2 FQNEAQ. The ends were cut back, 7 bases at V and 4 bases at J, with 16 bases in the middle. This CDR3 comprises 14 residues. The CDR3 loop reads CASTFGGAGETQYF. The DNA of the CDR3 is TGTGCCAGCACCTTCGGGGGTGCTGGAGAGACCCAGTACTTC. The whole variable domain, filled in from reference TRBV7-8 and TRBJ2-5, reads GAGVSQSPRYKVAKRGQDVALRCDPISGHVSLFWYQQALGQGPEFLTYFQNEAQLDKSGLPSDRFFAERPEGSVSTLKIQRTQQEDSAVYLCASTFGGAGETQYFGPGTRLLVL.

The chain recombines TRBV9 with TRBJ1-2; the D gene is possibly TRBD1 (5 bases). CDR3 length: 15 amino acids. From germline, CDR1 is SGDLS and CDR2 YYNGEE. V shed 0 bases and J shed 1 base, with 10 bases lying between them. The CDR3 sequence is CASSVGGGVNYGYTF. CDR3 DNA: TGTGCCAGCAGCGTAGGTGGGGGGGTTAACTATGGCTACACCTTC.

This clone was picked up a small number of times. The J gene is TRBJ1-2, the V gene TRBV6-4, with D maybe TRBD1 (6 bases). V lost 6 bases to trimming and J lost 3 bases, with 11 bases between them. Germline V CDR1 and CDR2: MRHNA, SNTAGT. This CDR3 has 13 residues. The CDR3 protein is CASSPTGDYGYTF. The CDR3 bases are TGTGCCAGCAGCCCGACAGGAGACTATGGCTACACCTTC.

This clone was observed once. The chain recombines TRBV29-1 with TRBJ1-1; no firm D call. From germline, CDR1 is SQVTM and CDR2 ANQGSEA. This CDR3 contains 13 residues. V shed 6 bases and J shed 0 bases, with 11 bases lying between them. CDR3 DNA: TGCAGCGTGGACCCGGGGATGAACACTGAAGCTTTCTTT. Amino acids: CSVDPGMNTEAFF.

The table lists this clone with a few counts. The chain has TRBV30 and TRBJ1-5, with a possible D match to TRBD1 (6 bases). The V and J ends lost 1 base and 7 bases respectively, with 14 bases between them. Germline CDR1 and CDR2: GTSNPN and SVGIG (reference sequence). The CDR3 has 14 amino acids. The CDR3 sequence: CAWSGAGATQPQHF. The CDR3 DNA follows: TGTGCCTGGAGTGGGGCGGGGGCTACCCAGCCCCAGCATTTT.

V is TRBV18 and J is TRBJ1-2; 9 nucleotides agree with TRBD1. The CDR3 is made up of 14 amino acids. CDR1 KGHSH and CDR2 LQKENI come from the germline V gene. Trimming took 7 bases from V and 4 from J; bases not matched to a gene: 7. This CDR3 reads CASYGGQGSYGYTF. As DNA, the CDR3 is TGTGCCAGCTACGGCGGACAGGGGAGCTATGGCTACACCTTC. The full variable domain, rest sourced from reference TRBV18 and TRBJ1-2, is NAGVMQNPRHLVRRRGQEARLRCSPMKGHSHVYWYRQLPEEGLKFMVYLQKENIIDESGMPKERFSAEFPKEGPSILRIQQVVRGDSAAYFCASYGGQGSYGYTFGSGTRLTVV.

This chain connects TRBV29-1 to TRBJ2-7, with TRBD1 as a possible D gene (7 bases). The CDR3 is made up of 13 amino acids. V dropped 6 bases and J dropped 0 bases, with 12 bases sitting between them. Germline V gene sequence: CDR1 SQVTM, CDR2 ANQGSEA. CDR3 region: CSVGGQLSYEQYF. The CDR3 DNA follows: TGCAGCGTGGGGGGACAGCTCTCCTACGAGCAGTACTTC.

The CDR3 loop is CACEQGAHEKLFF. CDR3 DNA sequence: TGTGCCTGCGAACAGGGGGCGCACGAAAAACTGTTTTTT. The V gene is TRBV30, the J gene TRBJ1-4; 9 nucleotides line up with TRBD1. The CDR3 contains 13 residues. Germline V gene sequence: CDR1 GTSNPN, CDR2 SVGIG (reference sequence). The V gene end was trimmed by 6 bases and the J gene end by 8 bases; junction bases not matched to a gene: 7.

The chain couples TRBV5-1 to TRBJ2-4, with 9 bases fitting TRBD2. Germline V CDR1 and CDR2: SGHRS, YFSETQ. This CDR3 spans 17 amino acids. The V segment lost 4 bases and the J segment 0 bases; nucleotides outside the gene matches: 8. In nucleotides, the CDR3 is TGCGCCAGCAGCCGCACGACTAGCGGAAAAGCCAAAAACATTCAGTACTTC. Amino acid sequence: CASSRTTSGKAKNIQYF.

The V gene is TRBV5-1, the J gene TRBJ2-5; 12 nucleotides match TRBD2. Per the germline V gene, CDR1 is SGHRS and CDR2 is YFSETQ. CDR3 length: 16 residues. V shed 4 bases, J shed 4 bases, and the junction held 8 bases outside the gene matches. The CDR3 DNA is TGCGCCAGCAGCACACGACTAGCGGGAGTATCAGAGACCCAGTACTTC. Translation: CASSTRLAGVSETQYF.

This sequence joins TRBV5-1 and TRBJ1-1; the D is unclear. Looked up from germline, CDR1 is SGHRS and CDR2 is YFSETQ. The CDR3 sequence is 16 residues long. V lost 4 bases and J 3 bases, leaving 19 bases between the germline ends. The DNA of the CDR3 is TGCGCCAGCAGCCCGGCCCGCCAGGCCACTTACACTGAAGCTTTCTTT. This translates into CASSPARQATYTEAFF.

The rearrangement links TRBV19 to TRBJ1-6; no firm D call. Per the germline V gene, CDR1 is LNHDA and CDR2 is SQIVND (reference sequence). There are 17 residues in the CDR3. V dropped 5 bases and J dropped 2 bases, with 16 bases sitting between them. The DNA of the CDR3 is TGTGCCAGTAGTCCCCAAGGTGACACCACCTATAATTCACCCCTCCACTTT. Protein: CASSPQGDTTYNSPLHF.